Detailed here is one T cell receptor (beta chain). Antigen unknown. The germline V gene has CDR1 SNHLY and CDR2 FYNNEI. V was pared by 10 bases and J by 7 bases, with 7 bases of the junction left unmatched. The CDR3 is 13 amino acids. Profiled with immunoSEQ multiplex PCR; TCRdb holds only in-frame clones, not every one. The sample yields 20,000 to 25,000 clones, approximately 90% seen once. This specimen belongs to a study of T cells in localized non-small cell lung cancer. Study results and limitations: Because sequencing included only one region (of the tumor), heterogeneity remains possible. Elevated circulating T cell density in blood was associated with longer overall survival. Clonality peaked in uninvolved adjacent lung rather than tumor. A median about 62 of the top 100 tumor clones appeared in adjacent lung.

This sequence was found in a woman aged 35 to 70 with stage I lung adenocarcinoma. This chain connects TRBV2 to TRBJ1-6; TRBD1 aligns across 7 bases. Material: peripheral blood, obtained before any cancer treatment. CDR3 loop: CATYRGRNSPLHF. The CDR3 DNA follows: TGTGCCACTTACAGGGGTAGAAATTCACCCCTCCACTTT.